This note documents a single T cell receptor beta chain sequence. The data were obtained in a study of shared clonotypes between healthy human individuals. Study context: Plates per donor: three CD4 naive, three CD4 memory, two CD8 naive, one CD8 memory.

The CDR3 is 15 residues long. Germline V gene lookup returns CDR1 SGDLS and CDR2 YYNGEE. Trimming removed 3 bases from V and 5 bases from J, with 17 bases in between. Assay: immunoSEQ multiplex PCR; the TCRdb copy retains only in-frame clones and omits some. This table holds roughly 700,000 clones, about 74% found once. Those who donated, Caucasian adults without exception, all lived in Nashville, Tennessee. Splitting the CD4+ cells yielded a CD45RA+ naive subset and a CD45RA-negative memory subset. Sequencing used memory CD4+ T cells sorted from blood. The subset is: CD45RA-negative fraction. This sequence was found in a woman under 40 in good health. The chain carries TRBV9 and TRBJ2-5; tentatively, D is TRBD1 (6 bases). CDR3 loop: CASSEGDPRLETQYF. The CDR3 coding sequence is TGTGCCAGCAGCGAGGGGGATCCGAGGTTGGAGACCCAGTACTTC.